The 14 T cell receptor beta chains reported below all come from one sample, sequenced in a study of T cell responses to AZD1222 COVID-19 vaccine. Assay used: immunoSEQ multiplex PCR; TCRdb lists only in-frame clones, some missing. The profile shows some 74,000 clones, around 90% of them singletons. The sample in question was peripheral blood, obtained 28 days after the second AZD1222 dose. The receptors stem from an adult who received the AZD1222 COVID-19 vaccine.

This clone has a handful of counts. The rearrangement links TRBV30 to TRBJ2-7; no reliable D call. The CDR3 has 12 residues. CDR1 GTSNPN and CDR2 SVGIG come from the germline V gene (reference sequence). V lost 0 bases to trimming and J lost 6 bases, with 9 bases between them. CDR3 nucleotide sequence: TGTGCCTGGAGTGTCCAAAGTGGCGAGCAGTACTTC. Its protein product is CAWSVQSGEQYF.

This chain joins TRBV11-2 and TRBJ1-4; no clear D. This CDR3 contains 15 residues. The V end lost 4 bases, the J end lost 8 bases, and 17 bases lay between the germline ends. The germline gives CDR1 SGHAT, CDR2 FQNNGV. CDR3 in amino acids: CASSWKPGGGEKLFF. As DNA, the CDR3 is TGTGCCAGCAGCTGGAAGCCGGGAGGAGGGGAAAAACTGTTTTTT.

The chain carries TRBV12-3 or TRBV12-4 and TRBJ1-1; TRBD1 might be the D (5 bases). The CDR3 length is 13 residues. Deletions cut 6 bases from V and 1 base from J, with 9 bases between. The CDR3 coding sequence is TGTGCCAGCAGGCGCAGGGAGAACACTGAAGCTTTCTTT. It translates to CASRRRENTEAFF.

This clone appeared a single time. The CDR3, as DNA: TGCAGCGTTGAGGGACTGAACACCGGGGAGCTGTTTTTT. This sequence encodes CSVEGLNTGELFF. V usage is TRBV29-1 and J usage is TRBJ2-2; weak D call: TRBD2 (6 bases). The germline V gene has CDR1 SQVTM and CDR2 ANQGSEA. The CDR3 loop spans 13 amino acids. Trimming took off 3 bases at V and 1 base at J, with 6 bases between the two ends.

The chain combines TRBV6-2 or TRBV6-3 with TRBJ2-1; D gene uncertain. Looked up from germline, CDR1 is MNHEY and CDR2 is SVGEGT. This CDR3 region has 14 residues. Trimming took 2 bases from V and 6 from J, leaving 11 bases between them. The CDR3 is CASSYAGTANEQFF. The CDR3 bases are TGTGCCAGCAGTTACGCCGGCACGGCCAATGAGCAGTTCTTC.

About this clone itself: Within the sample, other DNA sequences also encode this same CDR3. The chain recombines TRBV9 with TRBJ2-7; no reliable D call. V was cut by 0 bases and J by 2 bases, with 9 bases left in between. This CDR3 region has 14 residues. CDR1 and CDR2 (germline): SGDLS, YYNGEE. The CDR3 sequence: CASSVDGEPYEQYF. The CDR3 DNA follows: TGTGCCAGCAGCGTAGACGGAGAACCCTACGAGCAGTACTTC.

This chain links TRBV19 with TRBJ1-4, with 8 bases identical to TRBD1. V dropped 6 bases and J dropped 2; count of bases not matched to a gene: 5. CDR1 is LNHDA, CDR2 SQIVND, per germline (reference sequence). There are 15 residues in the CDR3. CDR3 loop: CASSFQGATNEKLFF. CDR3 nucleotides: TGTGCCAGTAGCTTCCAGGGGGCGACTAATGAAAAACTGTTTTTT.

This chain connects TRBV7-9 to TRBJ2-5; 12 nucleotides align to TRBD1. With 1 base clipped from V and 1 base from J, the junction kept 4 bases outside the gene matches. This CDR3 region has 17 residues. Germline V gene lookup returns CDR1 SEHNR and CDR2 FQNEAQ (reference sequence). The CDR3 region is CASSLDRDRGRQETQYF. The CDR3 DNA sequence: TGTGCCAGCAGCTTAGACCGGGACAGGGGGCGCCAAGAGACCCAGTACTTC.

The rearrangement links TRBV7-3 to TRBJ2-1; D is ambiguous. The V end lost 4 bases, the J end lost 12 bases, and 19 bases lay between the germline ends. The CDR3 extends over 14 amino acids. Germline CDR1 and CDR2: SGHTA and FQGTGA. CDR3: CASSSNVAPIGQFF. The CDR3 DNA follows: TGTGCCAGCAGCTCGAATGTCGCTCCTATAGGGCAGTTCTTC.

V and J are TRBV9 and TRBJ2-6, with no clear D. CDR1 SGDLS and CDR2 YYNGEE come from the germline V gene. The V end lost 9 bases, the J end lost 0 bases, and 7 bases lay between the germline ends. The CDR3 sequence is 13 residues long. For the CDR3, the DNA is TGTGCCACCTCGAGCTCTGGGGCCAACGTCCTGACTTTC. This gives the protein CATSSSGANVLTF. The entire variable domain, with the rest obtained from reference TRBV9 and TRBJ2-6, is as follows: DSGVTQTPKHLITATGQRVTLRCSPRSGDLSVYWYQQSLDQGLQFLIQYYNGEERAKGNILERFSAQQFPDLHSELNLSSLELGDSALYFCATSSSGANVLTFGAGSRLTVL.

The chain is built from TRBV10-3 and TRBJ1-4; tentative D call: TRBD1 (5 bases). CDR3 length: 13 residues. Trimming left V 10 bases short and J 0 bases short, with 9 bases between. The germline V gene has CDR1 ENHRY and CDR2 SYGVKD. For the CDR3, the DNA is TGTGCCACCGGGACGGCAACTAATGAAAAACTGTTTTTT. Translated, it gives CATGTATNEKLFF.

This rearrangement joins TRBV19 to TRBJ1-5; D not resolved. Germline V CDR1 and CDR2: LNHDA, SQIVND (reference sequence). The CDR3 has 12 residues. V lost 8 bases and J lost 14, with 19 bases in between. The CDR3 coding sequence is TGTGCCAGTTCCGAACAACAGAGCTTTAAGCATTTT. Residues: CASSEQQSFKHF. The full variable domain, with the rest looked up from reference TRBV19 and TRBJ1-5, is DGGITQSPKYLFRKEGQNVTLSCEQNLNHDAMYWYRQDPGQGLRLIYYSQIVNDFQKGDIAEGYSVSREKKESFPLTVTSAQKNPTAFYLCASSEQQSFKHFGDGTRLSIL.

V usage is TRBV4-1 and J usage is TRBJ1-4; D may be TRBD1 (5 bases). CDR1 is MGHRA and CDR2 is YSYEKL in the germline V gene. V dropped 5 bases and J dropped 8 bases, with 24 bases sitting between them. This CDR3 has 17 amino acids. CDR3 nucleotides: TGCGCCAGCAGCGCAACACAGCTCAAGGGGATGCGGGAAAAACTGTTTTTT. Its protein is CASSATQLKGMREKLFF.

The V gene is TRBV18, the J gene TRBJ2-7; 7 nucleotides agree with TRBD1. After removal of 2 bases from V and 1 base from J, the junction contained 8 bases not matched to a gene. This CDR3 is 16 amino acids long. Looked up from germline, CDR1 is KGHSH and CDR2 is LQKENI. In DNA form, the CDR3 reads TGTGCCAGCTCACCAGTCTCCGGGACAGTTTCCTACGAGCAGTACTTC. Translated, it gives CASSPVSGTVSYEQYF.